The 23 T cell receptor beta chains in this list originate from one sample, sequenced in a study of tumor-infiltrating lymphocytes in primary liver carcinoma. Co-extraction of RNA and DNA was performed on about 19-31 mg of unsorted bulk tissue. The input was 450 to 550 ng total RNA; TCR beta cDNA was made from it with a constant-region primer. For TCR beta, libraries were produced by three nested multiplex PCR rounds using slightly modified ARM-PCR. Use of TRBV1-TRBV30 forward primers with a C-beta reverse primer characterized the first two PCR rounds, which lasted around 11 cycles each. TCRdb reprocessed the multiplex PCR reads via MiXCR and lists one record per CDR3 protein. The data contain about 120,000 distinct CDR3 sequences, 55% to 65% of them seen just once; the ten biggest clones take up roughly 9%. The specimen was liver tumor tissue from sampling region 1. The subset denotes: tumor region T1, superior pole. These receptor sequences come from a woman aged 60-70 years with primary liver carcinoma and hepatitis B virus infection.

Concerning this clonotype: A read error may explain this, as a much larger clone is one base away. This rearrangement joins TRBV6-5 to TRBJ1-1, with TRBD1 matching over 9 bases. Germline V gives CDR1 MNHEY, CDR2 SVGAGI. The CDR3 extends over 14 amino acids. The V segment lost 5 bases and the J segment 6 bases; nucleotides outside the gene matches: 7. The CDR3 loop reads CASSTGTGLSEAFF. The CDR3 DNA reads as TGTGCCAGCAGTACCGGGACAGGGTTGTCTGAAGCTTTCTTT.

This clonotype was counted ten times or more. This chain connects TRBV6-5 to TRBJ1-3; no clear D. Germline-derived CDR1 and CDR2 are MNHEY and SVGAGI. This CDR3 is built from 16 residues. V was shortened by 4 bases and J by 0 bases, with 13 bases between the two germline ends. The CDR3: CASSLISAFSGNTIYF. The CDR3 DNA sequence: TGTGCCAGCAGTTTAATCTCAGCCTTCTCTGGAAACACCATATATTTT.

As concerns this clonotype: A much more abundant neighbour one base away suggests this may be a read error. This sequence joins TRBV5-6 and TRBJ1-1; D possibly corresponds to TRBD1 (6 bases). The V end was cut by 4 bases, the J end by 11 bases, with 18 bases between. The CDR3 extends over 13 amino acids. The germline V gene encodes CDR1 SGHDT and CDR2 YYEEEE. As DNA, the CDR3 is TGTGCCAGCAGCGGAACGGGACACCATGATGCTTTCTTT. It encodes CASSGTGHHDAFF.

This clonotype came up a few times. The J gene is TRBJ1-1, the V gene TRBV5-1, with 9 nucleotides matching TRBD1. V lost 8 bases to trimming and J lost 7 bases; unmatched junction nucleotides: 6. The V gene's germline CDR1 is SGHRS and CDR2 YFSETQ. The CDR3 extends over 12 amino acids. The CDR3 loop reads CASLTGGGEAFF. As DNA, the CDR3 is TGCGCCAGTCTTACAGGGGGCGGTGAAGCTTTCTTT.

The rearrangement uses TRBV28 and TRBJ1-2; a possible D gene is TRBD1 (5 bases). Germline V CDR1 and CDR2: MDHEN, SYDVKM. This CDR3 has 15 amino acids. V lost 4 bases, J lost 2 bases, and 14 bases lay in between. The DNA for the CDR3 is TGTGCCAGCAGTTCCTTCAGGGCCCCCAACTATGGCTACACCTTC. It yields the protein CASSSFRAPNYGYTF.

This clonotype was counted between two and nine times. One end of the junction varies from germline; a read error may be responsible. V and J are TRBV12-3 or TRBV12-4 and TRBJ2-1; no reliable D call. The length of the CDR3 is 11 residues. CDR3 DNA: TGTGCCAGCTCGAAAGTCAATGATCAGTTCTTC. Residues: CASSKVNDQFF.

Concerning this clonotype itself: Given a much more abundant clone one base away, this may be a read error. This is likely a read error, given that the CDR3 carries no conserved phenylalanine or tryptophan at its end. V usage is TRBV5-4 and J usage is TRBJ2-5, with a tentative D call TRBD1 (5 bases). The CDR3 has 14 residues. Germline V CDR1 and CDR2: SGHNT, YYREEE (reference sequence). V was pared by 0 bases and J by 0 bases, with 6 bases between. CDR3 sequence: CASSLDRYQETQYY. The CDR3 nucleotides read TGTGCCAGCAGCTTGGACAGGTACCAAGAGACCCAGTACTAC.

With respect to this clonotype: Relative to the germline gene, one junction end is altered; a read error may explain this. The chain joins TRBV29-1 to TRBJ2-1; 14 bases match TRBD2. The CDR3 has 14 amino acids. CDR1 and CDR2 (germline): SQVTM, ANQGSEA. The CDR3 DNA sequence: TGCAGAGTCGTCGGGACTAGCGGGAGAAATGAGCAGCTCTTC. Its translation: CRVVGTSGRNEQLF.

A remark on this clonotype: This may arise from a read error, as a much more abundant clone is one base away. This chain joins TRBV6-5 and TRBJ2-1, with D maybe TRBD1 (5 bases). The V gene lost 8 bases and the J gene lost 9 bases, with 20 bases spanning the gap. The germline V gene has CDR1 MNHEY and CDR2 SVGAGI. The CDR3 sequence is 14 residues long. The CDR3, as DNA: TGTGCCAGCCAGGGTGTAGCCATTCACGGTGAGCAGTTCTTC. Its translation: CASQGVAIHGEQFF.

Concerning this clonotype itself: A read error is possible here, since a much larger clone lies one base away. The chain couples TRBV19 to TRBJ2-2; D not resolved. Trimming cost V 8 bases and J 1 base, with 17 bases left between them. The CDR3 is 16 residues long. Germline lookup yields CDR1 LNHDA and CDR2 SQIVND (reference sequence). CDR3 coding DNA: TGTGCCAGTCAGAAAGGTCGGTCCGAGAACACCGGGGAGCTGTTTTTT. This sequence encodes CASQKGRSENTGELFF. Combining the CDR3 with reference TRBV19 and TRBJ2-2 gives the whole variable domain DGGITQSPKYLFRKEGQNVTLSCEQNLNHDAMYWYRQDPGQGLRLIYYSQIVNDFQKGDIAEGYSVSREKKESFPLTVTSAQKNPTAFYLCASQKGRSENTGELFFGEGSRLTVL.

In regard to this clonotype: An end of the junction differs from the germline gene, which may be a read error. The gene calls are TRBV11-2 and TRBJ2-7; 7 bases align to TRBD1. The CDR3 totals 15 residues. The germline CDR1 and CDR2 sequences are SGHAT and FQNNGV. This CDR3 reads CTSSPKGTVSWDQYF. The CDR3 nucleotides read TGTACCAGCAGCCCCAAAGGGACAGTCTCGTGGGATCAGTACTTC.

The J gene is TRBJ2-5, the V gene TRBV7-3, with 7 bases identical to TRBD1. J lost 2 bases, V lost 5 bases, and 5 bases had no gene match. The V gene's germline CDR1 is SGHTA and CDR2 FQGTGA. CDR3 length: 14 amino acids. CDR3 sequence (DNA): TGTGCCAGCAGCCGGCAGGGGGAACAAGAGACCCAGTACTTC. Encoded protein: CASSRQGEQETQYF.

The chain recombines TRBV12-3 or TRBV12-4 with TRBJ2-5, with TRBD2 matching over 8 bases. This CDR3 spans 14 amino acids. With 5 bases clipped from V and 5 bases from J, the junction kept 7 bases outside the gene matches. CDR3 nucleotides: TGTGCCAGCAGTCCGTATAGCGGGAAGGAGACCCAGTACTTC. It codes for CASSPYSGKETQYF.

Comment on this clonotype: A much larger clone differs by one base, so this may be a read error. The CDR3 DNA reads as TGTGCCAGCAGTTACTCGATAACCTCTGGAACCACCATATATTTT. Its translation is CASSYSITSGTTIYF. This chain connects TRBV6-5 to TRBJ1-3; D not resolved. This CDR3 is built from 15 residues. The germline V gene has CDR1 MNHEY and CDR2 SVGAGI.

With regard to this clonotype: This may stem from a read error, because a much larger clone lies one nucleotide away. The chain uses TRBV12-3 or TRBV12-4 and TRBJ1-1; D is uncertain. The CDR3 spans 12 residues. V gave up 5 bases and J gave up 10 bases, with 14 bases separating them. As DNA, the CDR3 is TGTGCCAGCAGTCGCCCTTCCTGCGGAGCTTTCTTT. Its translation is CASSRPSCGAFF.

The rearrangement uses TRBV28 and TRBJ2-5; 9 bases line up with TRBD1. The CDR3 is 14 amino acids. Germline CDR1 and CDR2: MDHEN and SYDVKM. J lost 5 bases, V lost 6 bases, and 7 bases had no gene match. CDR3 residues: CASSGQGPRETQYF. For the CDR3, the DNA is TGTGCCAGCAGCGGACAGGGGCCGCGGGAGACCCAGTACTTC. Supplemented by reference TRBV28 and TRBJ2-5, the full variable domain reads DVKVTQSSRYLVKRTGEKVFLECVQDMDHENMFWYRQDPGLGLRLIYFSYDVKMKEKGDIPEGYSVSREKKERFSLILESASTNQTSMYLCASSGQGPRETQYFGPGTRLLVL.

The table lists this clonotype with many counts. The rearrangement links TRBV6-5 to TRBJ2-7, with TRBD1 matching over 10 bases. Germline-derived CDR1 and CDR2 are MNHEY and SVGAGI. The CDR3 contains 17 residues. With 9 bases clipped from V and 3 bases from J, the junction kept 17 bases outside the gene matches. The CDR3 sequence: CASSRDRGRLDIYEQYF. CDR3 bases: TGTGCCAGTTCCCGGGACAGGGGACGCTTGGATATCTACGAGCAGTACTTC.

The chain employs TRBV11-2 and TRBJ2-3; the D call may be TRBD1 or TRBD2 (5 bases each). Trimming pared 5 bases from V and 12 bases from J, leaving 24 bases between. The germline V gene encodes CDR1 SGHAT and CDR2 FQNNGV. The CDR3 has 15 residues. In nucleotides, the CDR3 is TGTGCCAGCAGCCCCGGGGCGAGAGGTGGAGATGCACAGTATTTT. Its protein product is CASSPGARGGDAQYF.

As to this clonotype: One junction end disagrees with the germline gene, perhaps due to a read error. The rearrangement links TRBV11-3 to TRBJ2-1; 7 nucleotides match TRBD1. The CDR3 runs to 16 residues. CDR1 is SGHNT, CDR2 YENEEA, per germline. The CDR3 loop reads CVSSSDRDPIYSEQFF. CDR3 nucleotides: TGTGTCAGCAGCTCCGACAGGGACCCGATCTACAGTGAGCAGTTCTTC.

The sample holds a few counts of this clonotype. The chain couples TRBV28 to TRBJ1-2; D is uncertain. Deletions cut 5 bases from V and 8 bases from J, with 24 bases between. The length of the CDR3 is 16 residues. Germline V lookup: CDR1 MDHEN, CDR2 SYDVKM. The CDR3 nucleotides are TGTGCCAGCAGTCCACTACCTCCGTGGGGTGCAGGAGGCTACACCTTC. Translating it yields CASSPLPPWGAGGYTF.

The chain couples TRBV30 to TRBJ1-2; 7 bases match TRBD1. The CDR3 runs to 14 residues. Unmatched junction bases numbered 6, after V lost 1 base and J lost 4 bases. Germline V gene sequence: CDR1 GTSNPN, CDR2 SVGIG (reference sequence). The CDR3 here is CAWSAIGGGYGYTF. Here the CDR3 DNA reads TGTGCCTGGAGTGCGATAGGGGGCGGCTATGGCTACACCTTC.

For this clonotype: A much more abundant neighbour one base away suggests this may be a read error. Because the CDR3's place on the DNA is in doubt, the DNA is left out and the CDR3 is given as listed by TCRdb. V and J are TRBV29-1 and TRBJ2-3; TRBD1, the D gene given by the table, was not confirmed from the DNA. CDR1 and CDR2 from the germline V gene are SQVTM and ANQGSEA. The CDR3 has 12 residues if both end residues are counted. The CDR3: CSVGLGASTHYF.

V is TRBV5-8 and J is TRBJ1-5; D possibly corresponds to TRBD1 (6 bases). This CDR3 is built from 16 residues. Trimming stripped 1 base from V and 8 bases from J, with 19 bases between. The germline CDR1 and CDR2 sequences are SGHTS and YDEGEE. The CDR3 bases are TGTGCCAGCAGCTTGAAACAGGGCGGCTCCGTGAAGCCCCAGCATTTT. Translation: CASSLKQGGSVKPQHF.